These T cell receptor beta chains were read from a single sample in a study of beta chain features in type 1 diabetes. Sequenced by immunoSEQ multiplex PCR; TCRdb stores in-frame clones only, minus some. This sample carries 200,000 to 250,000 clones, 25% to 30% of them seen once, and the ten largest clones take about 3.9%. The sample was central memory CD4+ T cells from blood. The receptors were gathered from a man younger than 45 in good health. The CDR3 runs from the conserved cysteine through the conserved F or W. D genes are given only for firm matches. Size is omitted from some rows. Given values are once, few, many or a class for expanded clones.

>TRBV7-8|-|-|TRBJ2-1
TGTGCCAGCAGCTTTGGAGCAGGGCTGTGGGACAATGAGCAGTTCTTC
CASSFGAGLWDNEQFF
>TRBV11-2|-|-|TRBJ2-5
TGTGCCAGCAGCTTAAACCCCTTTTCGGAGACCCAGTACTTC
CASSLNPFSETQYF
>TRBV30|TRBD2|few|TRBJ2-5
TGTGCCTGGAGTGTAACTAGCGGGGGGGAGGAGACCCAGTACTTC
CAWSVTSGGEETQYF
>TRBV9|-|once|TRBJ2-7
TGTGCCAGCGGCTCAGGGATCGACGAGCAGTACTTC
CASGSGIDEQYF
>TRBV10-3|TRBD1|many|TRBJ2-5
TGTGCCACACGTCTGGGACAGGGCGGGGAGACCCAGTACTTC
CATRLGQGGETQYF
>TRBV2|-|few|TRBJ1-5
TGTGCCAGCAGTGAGGGGCAGGGGTTCAGCAATCAGCCCCAGCATTTT
CASSEGQGFSNQPQHF
>TRBV28|-|-|TRBJ2-2
TGTGCCAGCAGGACTAGGGCGACCTCGAACACCGGGGAGCTGTTTTTT
CASRTRATSNTGELFF
>TRBV28|-|few|TRBJ2-6
TGTGCCAGTCGGACGCTTTACTCTGGGGCCAACGTCCTGACTTTC
CASRTLYSGANVLTF
>TRBV7-8|-|once|TRBJ2-3
TGTGCCAGCAGCTTACGGGTTGCGGGACAAGGCACAGATACGCAGTATTTT
CASSLRVAGQGTDTQYF
>TRBV30|-|many|TRBJ1-1
TGTGCCTGGAACAGCTTACGTTCCCGGAGTGAAGCTTTCTTT
CAWNSLRSRSEAFF
>TRBV7-6|-|-|TRBJ2-3
TGTGCCAGCAGCTCTGCTCTGGAGGGCCGCACAGATACGCAGTATTTT
CASSSALEGRTDTQYF
>TRBV29-1|TRBD2|few|TRBJ2-3
TGCAGCGTTGAACCCCGCGAGGCTAGCGGGACAGATACGCAGTATTTT
CSVEPREASGTDTQYF
>TRBV23-1|-|few|TRBJ2-2
TGCGCCAGCAGTCAATCCGTCGCTCGTGGGGCTGGGAACACCGGGGAGCTGTTTTTT
CASSQSVARGAGNTGELFF
>TRBV7-2|TRBD2|-|TRBJ2-1
TGTGCCAGCAGCTTATATAGCGGGAGGTTAGAGCAGTTCTTC
CASSLYSGRLEQFF
>TRBV10-2|TRBD1|-|TRBJ2-2
TGCGCCAGCAGGCCGACAGGGGCCGGGGAGCTGTTTTTT
CASRPTGAGELFF
>TRBV5-1|-|-|TRBJ1-5
TGCGCCAGCAGCTTGGATCCGGATAAGCCCCAGCATTTT
CASSLDPDKPQHF
>TRBV5-4|TRBD1|few|TRBJ2-1
TGTGCCAGCAGCTTGGACAGGGGGCGAAATGAGCAGTTCTTC
CASSLDRGRNEQFF
>TRBV5-6|TRBD1|-|TRBJ1-5
TGTGCCAGCAGCCGTCTGGGACAGGGGACAGGTCAGCCCCAGCATTTT
CASSRLGQGTGQPQHF
>TRBV29-1|-|few|TRBJ1-1
TGCAGCGTGGTTAACACTGAAGCTTTCTTT
CSVVNTEAFF
>TRBV5-6|TRBD1|few|TRBJ1-1
TGTGCCAGCAGCGGCGGACAGGGAAGGTGGGCTGAAGCTTTCTTT
CASSGGQGRWAEAFF
>TRBV10-3|-|-|TRBJ2-5
TGTGCCATCAGTGGTAGCGGTTCCCAAGGAGAGACCCAGTACTTC
CAISGSGSQGETQYF
>TRBV27|-|-|TRBJ2-5
TGTGCCAGCAGTTGGGAATCTGACGGCGGCGGGACCCAGTACTTC
CASSWESDGGGTQYF
>TRBV6-1|-|few|TRBJ2-7
TGTGCCAGCAGTGAACAGGGGCAATCCTACGAGCAGTACTTC
CASSEQGQSYEQYF
>TRBV18|-|few|TRBJ1-1
TGTGCCAGCTCACCAATCGTCTTAGGGAAAGGGACTGAAGCTTTCTTT
CASSPIVLGKGTEAFF
>TRBV2|-|-|TRBJ2-5
TGTGCCAGCAGTTCAGAGACCCAGTACTTC
CASSSETQYF
>TRBV7-2|-|-|TRBJ2-1
TGTGCCAGCAGCACAGATTCCGGGACCCTAACTAATGAGCAGTTCTTC
CASSTDSGTLTNEQFF
>TRBV2|-|few|TRBJ2-5
TGTGCCAGCGGCAAGGGGGTTACCCAAGAGACCCAGTACTTC
CASGKGVTQETQYF
>TRBV7-2|TRBD2|-|TRBJ2-1
TGTGCCAGCAGTCCAACTAGCGGGAGATCGCGTTTGTTCTTC
CASSPTSGRSRLFF
>TRBV7-6|-|-|TRBJ2-7
TGTGCCAGCAGCTCAACCCCGACAGCGTCCTCCTACGAGCAGTACTTC
CASSSTPTASSYEQYF
>TRBV29-1|-|-|TRBJ2-6
TGCAGCGTTCTTGACTTTTCCTCTGGGGCCAACGTCCTGACTTTC
CSVLDFSSGANVLTF
>TRBV29-1|-|few|TRBJ2-5
TGCAGCGTTGAAAGAAACCGCCAAGAGACCCAGTACTTC
CSVERNRQETQYF
>TRBV2|-|few|TRBJ1-1
TGTGCCAGCAGTGAAGGGGGCACCGAAGCTTTCTTT
CASSEGGTEAFF
>TRBV5-4|TRBD1|-|TRBJ2-7
TGTGCCAGCAGCCTCCGGGACAGCATTTTCTACGAGCAGTACTTC
CASSLRDSIFYEQYF
>TRBV6-5|TRBD2|-|TRBJ2-7
TGTGCCAGCAGCTTACTAGCGAACTCCTACGAGCAGTACTTC
CASSLLANSYEQYF
>TRBV9|TRBD1|many|TRBJ2-1
TGTGCCAGCAGCGCCCGACAGGGTAGGGGCAATGAGCAGTTCTTC
CASSARQGRGNEQFF